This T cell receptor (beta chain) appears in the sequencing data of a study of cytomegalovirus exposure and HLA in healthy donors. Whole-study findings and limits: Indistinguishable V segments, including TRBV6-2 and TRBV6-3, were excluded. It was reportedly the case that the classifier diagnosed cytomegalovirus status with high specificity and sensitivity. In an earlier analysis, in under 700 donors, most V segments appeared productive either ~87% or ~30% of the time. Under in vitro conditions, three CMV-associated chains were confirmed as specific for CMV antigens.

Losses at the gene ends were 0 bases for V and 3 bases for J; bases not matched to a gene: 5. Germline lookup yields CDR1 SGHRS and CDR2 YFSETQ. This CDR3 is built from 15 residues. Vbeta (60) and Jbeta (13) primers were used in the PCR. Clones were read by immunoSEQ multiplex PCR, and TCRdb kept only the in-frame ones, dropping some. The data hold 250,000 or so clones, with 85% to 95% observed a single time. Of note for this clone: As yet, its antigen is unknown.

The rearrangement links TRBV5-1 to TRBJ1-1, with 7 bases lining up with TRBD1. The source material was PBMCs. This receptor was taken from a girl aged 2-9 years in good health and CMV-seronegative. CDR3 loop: CASSLGTGEDTEAFF. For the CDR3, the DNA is TGCGCCAGCAGCTTGGGTACAGGGGAGGACACTGAAGCTTTCTTT.